This paragraph covers one T cell receptor beta chain sequence. Its antigen is as yet unknown. This entry is derived from a study of OX40 agonist ivuxolimab in advanced cancers. Study as a whole: In three patients, partial responses were observed, one with hepatocellular carcinoma and two with cutaneous melanoma.

Sequenced by immunoSEQ multiplex PCR; TCRdb stores in-frame clones only, minus some. The sample yields 15,000 to 20,000 clones, 80% to 95% seen once. The V end lost 0 bases, the J end lost 3 bases, and 5 bases lay between the germline ends. Germline lookup yields CDR1 SGHAT and CDR2 FQNNGV. The CDR3 is 13 residues long. Whole-study findings and limits: At 0.1 to 3.0 mg/kg and by week 6, clonal expansion occurred in CD4+ and CD8+ blood T cells.

The sample in question was CD4+ or CD8+ T cells sorted from blood, obtained in a trial of the OX40 agonist ivuxolimab. This receptor was obtained from an adult with an advanced solid tumor such as melanoma, head and neck, liver or kidney cancer. The chain links TRBV11-2 to TRBJ1-1; D is unclear. The CDR3 DNA is TGTGCCAGCAGCTTAGAACAGTACACTGAAGCTTTCTTT. This sequence encodes CASSLEQYTEAFF.